Listed here are 31 T cell receptor beta chains from one sample, sequenced in a study of cytomegalovirus exposure and HLA in healthy donors. Produced via immunoSEQ multiplex PCR; TCRdb's table is partial and in-frame only. Among approximately 160,000 clones listed, about 82% were seen once. The specimen sequenced was PBMCs. All receptors derive from a man aged 25-40 years in good health and CMV-seropositive.

The chain recombines TRBV27 with TRBJ1-3; D remains unclear. In germline, CDR1 is MNHEY, CDR2 SMNVEV (reference sequence). Trimming took off 6 bases at V and 2 bases at J, with 11 bases between the two ends. This CDR3 is 14 amino acids long. CDR3 nucleotide sequence: TGTGCCAGCAGCCCGGGTTGGCCTGGAAACACCATATATTTT. It yields the protein CASSPGWPGNTIYF.

The V gene is TRBV4-1, the J gene TRBJ2-3; 10 positions agree with TRBD2. V lost 1 base, J lost 4 bases, and 5 bases stayed unmatched. This CDR3 has 16 residues. Per germline, CDR1 MGHRA and CDR2 YSYEKL. The DNA for the CDR3 is TGCGCCAGCAGCCAAGTACCACTAGCGGGGTCAGATACGCAGTATTTT. It codes for CASSQVPLAGSDTQYF.

The chain employs TRBV5-8 and TRBJ1-3; D is ambiguous. Trimming left V 0 bases short and J 3 bases short, with 10 bases between. CDR1 and CDR2 from the germline V gene are SGHTS and YDEGEE. The CDR3 has 15 amino acids. CDR3 bases: TGTGCCAGCAGCTTGGGGGCACCTCTTGGAAACACCATATATTTT. The encoded protein is CASSLGAPLGNTIYF.

The chain couples TRBV5-1 to TRBJ1-2; a weak D match, TRBD1 (6 bases). Between the trimmed V and J ends, which lost 4 bases and 3 bases, there was a span of 13 bases. The CDR3 has 14 amino acids. CDR1 is SGHRS and CDR2 is YFSETQ in the germline V gene. CDR3 sequence (DNA): TGCGCCAGCAGCGAACTCAGGGGTCACTATGGCTACACCTTC. Protein: CASSELRGHYGYTF.

This clone was recorded only once. The V gene is TRBV4-3, the J gene TRBJ2-1; 11 bases align to TRBD1. The CDR3 has 18 amino acids. Per germline, CDR1 LGHNA and CDR2 YSLEER. V was pared by 2 bases and J by 4 bases, with 10 bases of the junction left unmatched. The CDR3 is CASSQWIGTGGVYNEQFF. The DNA of the CDR3 is TGCGCCAGCAGCCAATGGATTGGGACAGGGGGGGTTTACAATGAGCAGTTCTTC.

This chain joins TRBV9 and TRBJ2-1; no firm D call. The ends were cut back, 0 bases at V and 6 bases at J, with 10 bases in the middle. CDR1 is SGDLS, CDR2 YYNGEE, per germline. The CDR3 has 14 amino acids. This CDR3 is CASSVGGSANEQFF. CDR3 coding DNA: TGTGCCAGCAGCGTAGGCGGTAGTGCCAATGAGCAGTTCTTC.

The chain uses TRBV4-2 and TRBJ1-1, with 7 bases fitting TRBD1. V was clipped by 4 bases and J by 7 bases; unmatched bases: 3. The CDR3 consists of 12 residues. Germline lookup yields CDR1 LGHNA and CDR2 YNFKEQ. The CDR3 nucleotides read TGTGCCAGCAGCCTTGGGGACAGTGAAGCTTTCTTT. It yields the protein CASSLGDSEAFF.

The chain joins TRBV18 to TRBJ2-1, with 8 bases identical to TRBD2. The CDR3 runs to 19 residues. Germline assignment: CDR1 KGHSH and CDR2 LQKENI. The trim removed 4 bases at V and 1 base at J, leaving 15 bases unmatched. DNA for the CDR3: TGTGCCAGCTCACAATTCGACAGCTCGGGGGGGCTTTCCTACAATGAGCAGTTCTTC. This encodes CASSQFDSSGGLSYNEQFF.

This chain connects TRBV6-5 to TRBJ2-7; D is unresolved. Germline CDR1 and CDR2: MNHEY and SVGAGI. Trimming took 5 bases from V and 1 from J, leaving 6 bases between them. The CDR3 sequence is 12 residues long. The chain's CDR3 is CASSDTSYEQYF. The DNA of the CDR3 is TGTGCCAGCAGTGACACTTCCTACGAGCAGTACTTC.

Concerning this clone itself: The identical CDR3 is also encoded by other nucleotide sequences in the sample. J is TRBJ1-3 and V is TRBV11-2, with 8 bases fitting TRBD1. CDR1 is SGHAT, CDR2 FQNNGV, per germline. This CDR3 region has 14 residues. V trimming: 1 base; J trimming: 4 bases; junction bases outside the gene matches: 0. In nucleotides, the CDR3 is TGTGCCAGCAGCTTAGGGACAGGGGGAAACACCATATATTTT. This sequence encodes CASSLGTGGNTIYF.

The CDR3 region is CASSQGLASGNEQFF. CDR3 in DNA: TGCGCCAGCAGCCAAGGACTAGCTTCGGGGAATGAGCAGTTCTTC. This rearrangement joins TRBV4-1 to TRBJ2-1; 7 bases match TRBD2. CDR3 length equals 15 residues. Germline V gene sequence: CDR1 MGHRA, CDR2 YSYEKL. V shed 1 base, J shed 7 bases, and the junction held 7 bases outside the gene matches.

This rearrangement joins TRBV7-2 to TRBJ2-2; a weak D match, TRBD2 (5 bases). V was cut by 4 bases and J by 7 bases, with 13 bases left in between. Germline loops: CDR1 SGHTA, CDR2 FQGNSA. The CDR3 loop spans 14 amino acids. In DNA form, the CDR3 reads TGTGCCAGCAGCTCACTGGCGGGCTTCGGGGAGCTGTTTTTT. As protein: CASSSLAGFGELFF.

The V call is TRBV9, the J call TRBJ2-3, with 14 bases lining up with TRBD2. The CDR3 consists of 16 residues. With 2 bases clipped from V and 8 bases from J, the junction kept 7 bases outside the gene matches. From germline, CDR1 is SGDLS and CDR2 YYNGEE. As DNA, the CDR3 is TGTGCCAGCAGCGTCGGGACTAGCGGGGGCTACGGTACGCAGTATTTT. It encodes CASSVGTSGGYGTQYF.

This chain joins TRBV7-3 and TRBJ1-1, with D unclear. Looked up from germline, CDR1 is SGHTA and CDR2 is FQGTGA. This CDR3 region has 14 residues. Deletions cut 4 bases from V and 1 base from J, with 10 bases between. The CDR3 loop is CASSSNSQNTEAFF. Here the CDR3 DNA reads TGTGCCAGCAGCTCCAACTCGCAGAACACTGAAGCTTTCTTT.

The V gene is TRBV27, the J gene TRBJ2-5; D might be TRBD1 (6 bases). The end of the DNA fits TRBJ2-7 better, so the J call may be wrong. Per the germline V gene, CDR1 is MNHEY and CDR2 is SMNVEV (reference sequence). This CDR3 contains 13 residues. DNA for the CDR3: TGTGCCAGCAGTTTACAGGGGTCCTACGAGCAGTACTTC. Its protein is CASSLQGSYEQYF.

This clone was picked up one time. The chain recombines TRBV5-1 with TRBJ2-7; TRBD2 is a possible D gene (6 bases). The germline V gene encodes CDR1 SGHRS and CDR2 YFSETQ. This CDR3 comprises 16 residues. V was cut by 1 base and J by 5 bases, with 19 bases left in between. CDR3 coding DNA: TGCGCCAGCAGCTTGAGAAGTGGCGGGACTCCTGACGAGCAGTACTTC. Amino acid sequence: CASSLRSGGTPDEQYF.

The chain has TRBV5-4 and TRBJ2-7, with D possibly being TRBD2 (6 bases). Germline-derived CDR1 and CDR2 are SGHNT and YYREEE (reference sequence). This CDR3 region has 15 residues. The V end was cut by 2 bases, the J end by 2 bases, with 14 bases between. CDR3 residues: CASSFGGSLPYEQYF. The CDR3 region has the DNA TGTGCCAGCAGCTTCGGGGGATCCCTTCCCTACGAGCAGTACTTC.

V is TRBV2 and J is TRBJ2-7; the D gene is possibly TRBD2 (6 bases). V shed 7 bases and J shed 5 bases, with 18 bases lying between them. Per the germline V gene, CDR1 is SNHLY and CDR2 is FYNNEI. The CDR3 totals 14 residues. The CDR3 bases are TGTGCCAGCAAACTTCTGGAATCGGGAGACGAGCAGTACTTC. As protein: CASKLLESGDEQYF. Filled out from reference TRBV2 and TRBJ2-7, the complete variable domain reads EPEVTQTPSHQVTQMGQEVILRCVPISNHLYFYWYRQILGQKVEFLVSFYNNEISEKSEIFDDQFSVERPDGSNFTLKIRSTKLEDSAMYFCASKLLESGDEQYFGPGTRLTVT.

The J gene is TRBJ2-1, the V gene TRBV15, with TRBD2 as a possible D gene (5 bases). Germline assignment: CDR1 LNHNV and CDR2 YYDKDF (reference sequence). The CDR3 length is 12 residues. V was pared by 3 bases and J by 7 bases, with 7 bases between. The CDR3 loop reads CATSRRDNEQFF. The CDR3 DNA follows: TGTGCCACCAGCAGGAGGGATAATGAGCAGTTCTTC.

This rearrangement joins TRBV27 to TRBJ2-7, with TRBD2 as a possible D gene (6 bases). V lost 2 bases, J lost 4 bases, and 12 bases lay in between. The CDR3 sequence is 14 residues long. Germline CDR1 MNHEY, CDR2 SMNVEV (reference sequence). The CDR3 DNA reads TGTGCCAGCAGTTTAGGCAGCGGGCCGTACGAGCAGTACTTC. The encoded protein is CASSLGSGPYEQYF.

The rearrangement joins TRBV5-4 to TRBJ2-1, with 13 nucleotides matching TRBD2. The CDR3 contains 15 residues. The germline CDR1 and CDR2 sequences are SGHNT and YYREEE (reference sequence). With 3 bases clipped from V and 9 bases from J, the junction kept 6 bases outside the gene matches. The CDR3 nucleotides read TGTGCCAGCAGCTCAACTAGCGGGGGGGGTTCTGAGCAGTTCTTC. Residues: CASSSTSGGGSEQFF.

The chain carries TRBV19 and TRBJ1-1; tentatively, D is TRBD1 (6 bases). Trimming removed 5 bases at V and 8 bases at J, with 18 bases between. Per the germline V gene, CDR1 is LNHDA and CDR2 is SQIVND (reference sequence). CDR3 length: 14 amino acids. CDR3 in DNA: TGTGCCAGTAGTGTCTCACCGGGGGGCCAGGAAGCTTTCTTT. Translation gives CASSVSPGGQEAFF.

The genes are TRBV6-5 and TRBJ2-7; TRBD1 matches 9 bases. Germline V gives CDR1 MNHEY, CDR2 SVGAGI. With 5 bases clipped from V and 9 bases from J, the junction kept 8 bases outside the gene matches. This CDR3 is 13 amino acids long. CDR3 protein: CASSNRGLNRQYF. For the CDR3, the DNA is TGTGCCAGCAGTAACAGGGGGCTAAATCGGCAGTACTTC.

In this sample, this clone turned up a few times. This chain joins TRBV12-5 and TRBJ2-7; TRBD1 aligns across 7 bases. J was trimmed by 5 bases and V by 1 base; bases with no gene match: 2. Per germline, CDR1 LGHNT and CDR2 FRNRAP. The CDR3 sequence is 13 residues long. In nucleotides, the CDR3 is TGTGCTAGTGGTTTGGGACAGGGCCACGAGCAGTACTTC. Residues: CASGLGQGHEQYF.

The chain links TRBV11-2 to TRBJ1-2; 12 positions agree with TRBD1. Germline lookup yields CDR1 SGHAT and CDR2 FQNNGV. V was clipped by 7 bases and J by 4 bases; unmatched bases: 4. The CDR3 is 14 residues long. The CDR3 protein is CASNPGQGAYGYTF. CDR3 nucleotides: TGTGCCAGCAACCCGGGACAGGGGGCCTATGGCTACACCTTC.

The sample holds a few counts of this clone. V usage is TRBV19 and J usage is TRBJ2-3; D may be TRBD2 (6 bases). From germline, CDR1 is LNHDA and CDR2 SQIVND (reference sequence). V was pared by 4 bases and J by 3 bases, with 20 bases between. The CDR3 is 17 residues long. CDR3 nucleotide sequence: TGTGCCAGTAGTACCTTCAAACTAGCCTCGCCGACAGATACGCAGTATTTT. This sequence encodes CASSTFKLASPTDTQYF. Full variable domain (rest looked up from reference TRBV19 and TRBJ2-3): DGGITQSPKYLFRKEGQNVTLSCEQNLNHDAMYWYRQDPGQGLRLIYYSQIVNDFQKGDIAEGYSVSREKKESFPLTVTSAQKNPTAFYLCASSTFKLASPTDTQYFGPGTRLTVL.

This clone turned up a few times. The rearrangement uses TRBV4-3 and TRBJ1-2; the D gene is possibly TRBD1 (6 bases). CDR3 length: 16 amino acids. Trimming took off 0 bases at V and 7 bases at J, with 18 bases between the two ends. Germline-derived CDR1 and CDR2 are LGHNA and YSLEER. The CDR3 sequence: CASSQELSGGRTGYTF. For the CDR3, the DNA is TGCGCCAGCAGCCAAGAACTAAGCGGGGGGCGGACTGGCTACACCTTC.

V and J are TRBV13 and TRBJ1-4, with 9 bases aligning to TRBD1. The junction had 4 bases not matched to a gene; V was cut back by 5 bases and J by 6 bases. Germline V lookup: CDR1 PRHDT, CDR2 FYEKMQ (reference sequence). CDR3 length: 14 amino acids. CDR3 nucleotides: TGTGCCAGCAGCGTCCGGGACAGGGATGAAAAACTGTTTTTT. As protein: CASSVRDRDEKLFF. Full variable domain (outside the CDR3, taken from reference TRBV13 and TRBJ1-4): AAGVIQSPRHLIKEKRETATLKCYPIPRHDTVYWYQQGPGQDPQFLISFYEKMQSDKGSIPDRFSAQQFSDYHSELNMSSLELGDSALYFCASSVRDRDEKLFFGSGTQLSVL.

The chain uses TRBV4-1 and TRBJ1-1, with 8 bases aligning to TRBD1. The V and J ends lost 3 bases and 4 bases, in that order; junction bases with no gene match: 4. Germline V gene data show CDR1 as MGHRA and CDR2 as YSYEKL. The CDR3 totals 14 residues. The CDR3 DNA follows: TGCGCCAGCAGCCAGTATGGACAGGGCACTGAAGCTTTCTTT. It encodes CASSQYGQGTEAFF.

The chain recombines TRBV7-2 with TRBJ2-7; TRBD2 aligns across 8 bases. CDR3 length: 16 amino acids. V shed 5 bases and J 2 bases; nucleotides not matched to a gene: 11. Per germline, CDR1 SGHTA and CDR2 FQGNSA. This chain's CDR3 is CASSPRRFSGAYEQYF. The CDR3 DNA follows: TGTGCCAGCAGCCCCCGGCGGTTTAGCGGGGCCTACGAGCAGTACTTC.

The V and J genes are TRBV6-5 and TRBJ1-2; D unclear. The CDR3 contains 15 residues. V gave up 0 bases and J gave up 6 bases, with 14 bases separating them. Germline CDR1 is MNHEY and CDR2 is SVGAGI. The DNA of the CDR3 is TGTGCCAGCAGTTACTCCCTGAACCGGAGGGATGGCTACACCTTC. Its translation is CASSYSLNRRDGYTF.